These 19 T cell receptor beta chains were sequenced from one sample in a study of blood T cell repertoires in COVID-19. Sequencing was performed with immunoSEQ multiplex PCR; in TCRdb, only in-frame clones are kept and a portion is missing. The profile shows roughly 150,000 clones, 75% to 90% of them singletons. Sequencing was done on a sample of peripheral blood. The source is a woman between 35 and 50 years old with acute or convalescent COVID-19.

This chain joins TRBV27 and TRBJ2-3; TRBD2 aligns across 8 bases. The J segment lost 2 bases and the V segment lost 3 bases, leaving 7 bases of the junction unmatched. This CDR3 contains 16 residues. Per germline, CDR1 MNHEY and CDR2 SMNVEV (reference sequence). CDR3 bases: TGTGCCAGCAGTTTTGAGGGACTAGAGTTCACAGATACGCAGTATTTT. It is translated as CASSFEGLEFTDTQYF.

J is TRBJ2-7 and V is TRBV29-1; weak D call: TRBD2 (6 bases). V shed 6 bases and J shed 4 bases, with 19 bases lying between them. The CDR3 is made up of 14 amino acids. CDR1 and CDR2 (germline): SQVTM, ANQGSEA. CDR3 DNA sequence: TGCAGCGTCCAGCCTTCGGGGGAAAGTTACGAGCAGTACTTC. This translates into CSVQPSGESYEQYF.

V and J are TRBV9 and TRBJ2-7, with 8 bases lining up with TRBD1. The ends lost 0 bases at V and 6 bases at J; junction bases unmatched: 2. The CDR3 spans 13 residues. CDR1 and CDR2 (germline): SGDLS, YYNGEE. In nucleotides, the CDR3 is TGTGCCAGCAGCGTAGACAGGGGGGCCGAGCAGTACTTC. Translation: CASSVDRGAEQYF. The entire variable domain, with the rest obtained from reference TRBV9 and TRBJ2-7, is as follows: DSGVTQTPKHLITATGQRVTLRCSPRSGDLSVYWYQQSLDQGLQFLIQYYNGEERAKGNILERFSAQQFPDLHSELNLSSLELGDSALYFCASSVDRGAEQYFGPGTRLTVT.

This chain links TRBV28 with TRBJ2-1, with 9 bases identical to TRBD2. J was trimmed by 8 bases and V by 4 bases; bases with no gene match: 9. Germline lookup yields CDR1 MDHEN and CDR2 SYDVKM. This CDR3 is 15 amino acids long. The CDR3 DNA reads TGTGCCAGCAGTTCGGGACTAGCTCTTACGGATGAGCAGTTCTTC. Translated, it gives CASSSGLALTDEQFF.

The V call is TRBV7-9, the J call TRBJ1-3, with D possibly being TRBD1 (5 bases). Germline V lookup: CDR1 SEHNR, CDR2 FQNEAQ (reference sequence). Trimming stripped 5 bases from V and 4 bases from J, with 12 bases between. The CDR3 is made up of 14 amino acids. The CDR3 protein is CASSDQGYGNTIYF. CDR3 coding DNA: TGTGCCAGCAGCGATCAGGGTTACGGAAACACCATATATTTT.

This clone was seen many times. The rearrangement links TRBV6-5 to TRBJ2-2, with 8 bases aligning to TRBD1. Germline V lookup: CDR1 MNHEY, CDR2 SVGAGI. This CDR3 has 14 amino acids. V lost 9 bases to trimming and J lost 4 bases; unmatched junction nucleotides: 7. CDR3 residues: CARDREEGTGELFF. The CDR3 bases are TGTGCCAGGGACAGGGAGGAGGGCACCGGGGAGCTGTTTTTT.

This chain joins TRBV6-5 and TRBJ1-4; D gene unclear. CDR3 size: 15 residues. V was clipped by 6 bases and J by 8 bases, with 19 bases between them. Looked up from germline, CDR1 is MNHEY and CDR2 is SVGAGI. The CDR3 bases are TGTGCCAGCAGCCCAATGCCCGGGGTGGGGGAAAAACTGTTTTTT. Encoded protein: CASSPMPGVGEKLFF.

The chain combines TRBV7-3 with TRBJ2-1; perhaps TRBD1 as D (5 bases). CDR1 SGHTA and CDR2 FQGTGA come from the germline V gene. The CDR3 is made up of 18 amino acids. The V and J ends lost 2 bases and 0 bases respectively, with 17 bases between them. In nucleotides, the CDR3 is TGTGCCAGCAGCTTATGGGGCAGCTTAATGAGCTCCTACAATGAGCAGTTCTTC. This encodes CASSLWGSLMSSYNEQFF.

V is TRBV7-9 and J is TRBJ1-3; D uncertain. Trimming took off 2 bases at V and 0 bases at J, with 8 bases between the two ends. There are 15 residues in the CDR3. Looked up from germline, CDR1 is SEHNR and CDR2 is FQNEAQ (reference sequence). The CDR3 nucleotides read TGTGCCAGCAGCTTATTCTCGAGCTCTGGAAACACCATATATTTT. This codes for CASSLFSSSGNTIYF.

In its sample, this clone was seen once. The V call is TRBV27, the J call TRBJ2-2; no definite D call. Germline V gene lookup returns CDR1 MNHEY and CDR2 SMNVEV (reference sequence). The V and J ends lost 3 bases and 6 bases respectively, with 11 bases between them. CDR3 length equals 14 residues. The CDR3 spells CASSLFASAGELFF. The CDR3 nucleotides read TGTGCCAGCAGTTTGTTTGCCTCGGCCGGGGAGCTGTTTTTT.

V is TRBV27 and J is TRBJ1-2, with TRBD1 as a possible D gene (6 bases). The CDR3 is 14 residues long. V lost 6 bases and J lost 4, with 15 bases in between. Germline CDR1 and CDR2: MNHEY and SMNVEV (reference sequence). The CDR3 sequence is CASRLQGLGYGYTF. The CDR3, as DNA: TGTGCCAGCAGACTACAGGGTCTAGGCTATGGCTACACCTTC.

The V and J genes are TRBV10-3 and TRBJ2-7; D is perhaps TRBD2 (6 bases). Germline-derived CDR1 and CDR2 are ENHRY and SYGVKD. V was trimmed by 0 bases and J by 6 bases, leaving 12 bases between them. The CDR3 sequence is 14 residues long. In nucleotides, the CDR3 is TGTGCCATCAGTGAGTCGTATAGGAGGGCCGAGCAGTACTTC. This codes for CAISESYRRAEQYF.

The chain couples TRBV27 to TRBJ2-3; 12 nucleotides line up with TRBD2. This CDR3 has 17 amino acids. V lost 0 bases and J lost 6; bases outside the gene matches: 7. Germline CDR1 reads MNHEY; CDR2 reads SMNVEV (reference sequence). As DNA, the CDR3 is TGTGCCAGCAGTTTATCGAAGACTAGCGGGAGAGTGGATACGCAGTATTTT. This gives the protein CASSLSKTSGRVDTQYF.

Written as DNA, the CDR3 is TGTGCCAGCAGTTACTCGGGGACAGTTTTCCACTTT. Translation gives CASSYSGTVFHF. The chain links TRBV6-5 to TRBJ1-6, with TRBD1 matching over 7 bases. V shed 0 bases, J shed 17 bases, and the junction held 4 bases outside the gene matches. There are 12 residues in the CDR3. Germline-derived CDR1 and CDR2 are MNHEY and SVGAGI.

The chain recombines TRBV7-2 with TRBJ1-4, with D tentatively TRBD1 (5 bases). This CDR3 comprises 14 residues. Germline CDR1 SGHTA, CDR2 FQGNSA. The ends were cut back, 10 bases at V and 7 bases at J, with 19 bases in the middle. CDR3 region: CATSYGGRSEKLFF. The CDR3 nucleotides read TGTGCCACCTCCTACGGGGGAAGGAGTGAAAAACTGTTTTTT.

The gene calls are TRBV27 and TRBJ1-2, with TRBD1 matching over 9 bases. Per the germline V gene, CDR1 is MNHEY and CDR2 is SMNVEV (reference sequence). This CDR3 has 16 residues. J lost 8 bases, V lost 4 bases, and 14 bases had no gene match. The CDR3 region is CASSSITGTGLLGYTF. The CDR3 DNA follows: TGTGCCAGCAGTTCTATAACTGGGACAGGGCTATTAGGCTACACCTTC.

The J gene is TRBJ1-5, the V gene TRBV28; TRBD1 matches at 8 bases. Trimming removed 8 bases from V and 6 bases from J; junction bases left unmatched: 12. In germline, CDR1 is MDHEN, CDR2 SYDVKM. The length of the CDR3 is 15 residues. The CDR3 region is CASRRSGGLSQPQHF. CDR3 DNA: TGTGCCAGCCGTCGCTCAGGGGGCCTCTCTCAGCCCCAGCATTTT.

CDR3 sequence (DNA): TGTGCCACCAGTGAACCTCTAGCGACTTCTAGCACAGATACGCAGTATTTT. Translated: CATSEPLATSSTDTQYF. This chain links TRBV24-1 with TRBJ2-3, with TRBD2 as a possible D gene (6 bases). The CDR3 spans 17 residues. The V end was cut by 4 bases, the J end by 0 bases, with 16 bases between. From germline, CDR1 is KGHDR and CDR2 SFDVKD.

CDR3 in DNA: TGTGCCAGCAGCCGCCGTGGGGAGGTCCCGGGACAGGGAACCGGGGAGCTGTTTTTT. This translates into CASSRRGEVPGQGTGELFF. The chain is built from TRBV7-3 and TRBJ2-2; 9 nucleotides agree with TRBD1. V trimming: 5 bases; J trimming: 5 bases; junction bases outside the gene matches: 18. The CDR3 has 19 amino acids. CDR1 is SGHTA, CDR2 FQGTGA, per germline.